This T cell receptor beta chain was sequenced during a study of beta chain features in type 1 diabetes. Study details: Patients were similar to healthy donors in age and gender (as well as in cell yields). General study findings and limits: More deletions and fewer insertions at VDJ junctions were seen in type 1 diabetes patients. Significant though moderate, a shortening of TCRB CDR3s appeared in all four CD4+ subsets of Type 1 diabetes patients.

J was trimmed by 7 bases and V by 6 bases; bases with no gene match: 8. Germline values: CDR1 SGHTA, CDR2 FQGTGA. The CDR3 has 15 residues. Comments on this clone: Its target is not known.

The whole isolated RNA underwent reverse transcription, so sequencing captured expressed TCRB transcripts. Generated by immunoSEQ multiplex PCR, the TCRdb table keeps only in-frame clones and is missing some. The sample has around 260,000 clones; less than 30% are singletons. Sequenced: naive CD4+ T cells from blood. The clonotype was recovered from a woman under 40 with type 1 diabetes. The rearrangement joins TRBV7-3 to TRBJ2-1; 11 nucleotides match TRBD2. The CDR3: CASRITSGSRNEQFF. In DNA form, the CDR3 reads TGTGCCAGCAGGATAACTAGCGGGAGCAGGAATGAGCAGTTCTTC.